The 29 T cell receptor beta chains listed next were all sequenced from one sample in a study of long-term antiretroviral therapy in people with HIV. At survey level, the immunoSEQ assay was run in its v3.0 version. Sequenced by immunoSEQ multiplex PCR; TCRdb stores in-frame clones only, minus some. The sample includes some 7,900 clones, approximately 78% of them seen just once. The input for sequencing was unsorted PBMCs, taken 0.6 years before starting antiretroviral therapy. The receptors originated from a man between 35 and 55 years old with HIV.

V gene TRBV6-1 combines with J gene TRBJ2-1; tentatively, D is TRBD1 (5 bases). Germline assignment: CDR1 MNHNS and CDR2 SASEGT. The CDR3 is 17 amino acids. The germline V and J ends were trimmed by 0 bases and 3 bases, with 15 bases remaining between them. CDR3 sequence (DNA): TGTGCCAGCAGTGAAGCTGTAGGGGCCTCCAACTACAATGAGCAGTTCTTC. Translation: CASSEAVGASNYNEQFF.

The chain has TRBV4-1 and TRBJ1-4; possibly TRBD1 for D (5 bases). V was trimmed by 11 bases and J by 5 bases, leaving 21 bases between them. Germline CDR1 and CDR2: MGHRA and YSYEKL. The CDR3 totals 15 residues. CDR3 sequence (DNA): TGCGCCTCCAGCAGGGTGGCACAACTGAATGAAAAACTGTTTTTT. Translating gives CASSRVAQLNEKLFF.

The V call is TRBV2, the J call TRBJ2-7, with 9 bases lining up with TRBD2. The V segment lost 3 bases and the J segment 3 bases; nucleotides outside the gene matches: 0. The CDR3 totals 13 residues. Germline CDR1 SNHLY, CDR2 FYNNEI. DNA for the CDR3: TGTGCCAGCAGTGATAGCGGGGGCTACGAGCAGTACTTC. It encodes CASSDSGGYEQYF.

This chain links TRBV6-6 with TRBJ2-7; D uncertain. CDR1 is MNHNY, CDR2 SVGAGI, per germline (reference sequence). Trimming stripped 4 bases from V and 4 bases from J, with 20 bases between. This CDR3 has 16 residues. CDR3 sequence reads: CASSSRSLSSNYEQYF. As DNA, the CDR3 is TGTGCCAGCAGTTCGAGGTCCCTTTCCTCTAATTACGAGCAGTACTTC.

The chain is built from TRBV15 and TRBJ2-2; 8 nucleotides line up with TRBD2. Unmatched junction bases numbered 4, after V lost 0 bases and J lost 4 bases. Germline V lookup: CDR1 LNHNV, CDR2 YYDKDF (reference sequence). The CDR3 sequence is 16 residues long. CDR3 bases: TGTGCCACCAGCAGAGAAGCGGGGGAACTCACCGGGGAGCTGTTTTTT. Residues: CATSREAGELTGELFF.

The count of this clone is one. This sequence joins TRBV5-4 and TRBJ1-1; D remains ambiguous. Germline V gene lookup returns CDR1 SGHNT and CDR2 YYREEE (reference sequence). The ends were cut back, 4 bases at V and 0 bases at J, with 13 bases in the middle. The CDR3 length is 15 residues. This chain's CDR3 is CASSPVWVMNTEAFF. In DNA, the CDR3 is TGTGCCAGCAGCCCCGTGTGGGTGATGAACACTGAAGCTTTCTTT.

The genes are TRBV7-2 and TRBJ2-7; D gene unclear. Germline loops: CDR1 SGHTA, CDR2 FQGNSA. V lost 1 base to trimming and J lost 3 bases, with 13 bases between them. This CDR3 is 15 amino acids long. CDR3 bases: TGTGCCAGCAGCTTAGGGGCACTCTCCTTCTACGAGCAGTACTTC. Translated: CASSLGALSFYEQYF.

V and J are TRBV27 and TRBJ2-3; 9 nucleotides line up with TRBD2. After removal of 5 bases from V and 6 bases from J, the junction contained 6 bases not matched to a gene. This CDR3 comprises 14 residues. Germline loops: CDR1 MNHEY, CDR2 SMNVEV (reference sequence). DNA of the CDR3: TGTGCCAGCAGTCAATGGACTAGCGACGATACGCAGTATTTT. It codes for CASSQWTSDDTQYF.

The chain is built from TRBV4-1 and TRBJ1-1, with D perhaps matching TRBD1 (5 bases). Germline-derived CDR1 and CDR2 are MGHRA and YSYEKL. Trimming took off 3 bases at V and 1 base at J, with 12 bases between the two ends. The CDR3 runs to 15 residues. CDR3: CASSHLGRWNTEAFF. CDR3 bases: TGCGCCAGCAGCCACCTGGGACGGTGGAACACTGAAGCTTTCTTT.

This clone was detected a few times. Written as DNA, the CDR3 is TGTGCCAGCAGTTGGGGAAAACAGGGGGGGAACACCATATATTTT. Amino acid sequence: CASSWGKQGGNTIYF. The chain recombines TRBV7-9 with TRBJ1-3; 8 bases match TRBD1. V trimming: 6 bases; J trimming: 7 bases; junction bases outside the gene matches: 11. Germline CDR1 reads SEHNR; CDR2 reads FQNEAQ (reference sequence). The length of the CDR3 is 15 residues.

The genes are TRBV7-9 and TRBJ1-2, with a tentative D call TRBD1 (5 bases). Between the trimmed V and J ends, which lost 1 base and 2 bases, there was a span of 20 bases. CDR1 and CDR2 (germline): SEHNR, FQNEAQ (reference sequence). The CDR3 runs 18 residues. DNA for the CDR3: TGTGCCAGCAGCTTAGGGACACTTTGGTCGCGGGTCAACTATGGCTACACCTTC. Its protein is CASSLGTLWSRVNYGYTF.

The rearrangement uses TRBV20-1 and TRBJ1-2; D gene unclear. Germline V gene data show CDR1 as DFQATT and CDR2 as SNEGSKA (reference sequence). This CDR3 contains 10 residues. The V gene lost 1 base and the J gene lost 9 bases, with 6 bases spanning the gap. Here the CDR3 reads CSARGGSYTF. CDR3 bases: TGCAGTGCTAGAGGTGGAAGCTACACCTTC.

This chain connects TRBV7-9 to TRBJ1-2; no clear D gene. There are 15 residues in the CDR3. V was shortened by 1 base and J by 7 bases, with 16 bases between the two germline ends. Per germline, CDR1 SEHNR and CDR2 FQNEAQ (reference sequence). The CDR3 nucleotides read TGTGCCAGCAGCTTAGATGCGCTCCCCCAACGTGGCTACACCTTC. It specifies CASSLDALPQRGYTF.

This clone was picked up a small number of times. The V and J genes are TRBV27 and TRBJ1-2, with D uncertain. Per the germline V gene, CDR1 is MNHEY and CDR2 is SMNVEV (reference sequence). V dropped 4 bases and J dropped 4 bases, with 10 bases sitting between them. The CDR3 covers 13 residues. The CDR3 coding sequence is TGTGCCAGCAGTTCCGACGGATTCTATGGCTACACCTTC. Its translation: CASSSDGFYGYTF.

The sample holds one count of this clone. The genes are TRBV6-1 and TRBJ2-3; TRBD1 matches at 9 bases. Looked up from germline, CDR1 is MNHNS and CDR2 is SASEGT. The ends lost 4 bases at V and 3 bases at J; junction bases unmatched: 8. CDR3 length: 16 residues. The CDR3 region is CASSGGTGLITDTQYF. DNA for the CDR3: TGTGCCAGCAGTGGAGGGACAGGGTTGATTACAGATACGCAGTATTTT.

This clone was recorded a few times. The CDR3: CASSVDGSSSYEQYF. CDR3 nucleotide sequence: TGTGCCAGCAGCGTAGATGGGAGTAGCTCCTACGAGCAGTACTTC. This chain links TRBV9 with TRBJ2-7; D may be TRBD2 (5 bases). The CDR3 has 15 amino acids. CDR1 is SGDLS, CDR2 YYNGEE, per germline. The germline V and J ends were trimmed by 0 bases and 0 bases, with 10 bases remaining between them. The whole variable domain, remainder taken from reference TRBV9 and TRBJ2-7, is DSGVTQTPKHLITATGQRVTLRCSPRSGDLSVYWYQQSLDQGLQFLIQYYNGEERAKGNILERFSAQQFPDLHSELNLSSLELGDSALYFCASSVDGSSSYEQYFGPGTRLTVT.

V gene TRBV2 combines with J gene TRBJ2-2; 8 bases align to TRBD1. V lost 4 bases and J lost 4; bases outside the gene matches: 5. Germline loops: CDR1 SNHLY, CDR2 FYNNEI. The CDR3 has 15 amino acids. DNA for the CDR3: TGTGCCAGCAGTGTAGGACAGGGACGCACCGGGGAGCTGTTTTTT. This translates into CASSVGQGRTGELFF. Supplemented by reference TRBV2 and TRBJ2-2, the full variable domain reads EPEVTQTPSHQVTQMGQEVILRCVPISNHLYFYWYRQILGQKVEFLVSFYNNEISEKSEIFDDQFSVERPDGSNFTLKIRSTKLEDSAMYFCASSVGQGRTGELFFGEGSRLTVL.

This chain uses TRBV27 with TRBJ1-2, with 7 bases identical to TRBD1. Germline V gives CDR1 MNHEY, CDR2 SMNVEV (reference sequence). J gave up 2 bases and V 2 bases, and 5 bases lay outside the gene matches. The CDR3 is made up of 15 amino acids. CDR3 in amino acids: CASSLRQGVNYGYTF. For the CDR3, the DNA is TGTGCCAGCAGTTTAAGGCAGGGGGTAAACTATGGCTACACCTTC.

CDR3 amino acids: CASSYSGQTNTEAFF. The CDR3 coding sequence is TGTGCCAGCAGTTACTCAGGTCAGACGAACACTGAAGCTTTCTTT. This chain uses TRBV6-5 with TRBJ1-1, with D unresolved. The ends were cut back, 0 bases at V and 1 base at J, with 9 bases in the middle. The CDR3 is 15 residues long. CDR1 is MNHEY, CDR2 SVGAGI, per germline.

This clone was seen a few times. The genes are TRBV6-1 and TRBJ1-5; D is unresolved. This CDR3 comprises 11 residues. Trimming took off 6 bases at V and 9 bases at J, with 9 bases between the two ends. CDR1 and CDR2 from the germline V gene are MNHNS and SASEGT. CDR3 residues: CASRRGWPQHF. The CDR3 bases are TGTGCCAGCAGACGGGGTTGGCCCCAGCATTTT.

The chain links TRBV2 to TRBJ2-5; TRBD1 matches 10 bases. Germline-derived CDR1 and CDR2 are SNHLY and FYNNEI. This CDR3 spans 15 amino acids. Trimming cost V 2 bases and J 5 bases; bases outside gene matches: 5. CDR3 nucleotide sequence: TGTGCCAGCAGTGAATTCGACAGGGGGCAGGAGACCCAGTACTTC. Translated: CASSEFDRGQETQYF.

The gene calls are TRBV11-2 and TRBJ2-6, with D unresolved. Looked up from germline, CDR1 is SGHAT and CDR2 is FQNNGV. Trimming stripped 7 bases from V and 0 bases from J, with 13 bases between. CDR3 size: 16 residues. This CDR3 is CASTPWANSGANVLTF. CDR3 nucleotide sequence: TGTGCCAGCACTCCCTGGGCAAACTCTGGGGCCAACGTCCTGACTTTC. Looking up the rest from reference TRBV11-2 and TRBJ2-6 gives the full variable domain: EAGVAQSPRYKIIEKRQSVAFWCNPISGHATLYWYQQILGQGPKLLIQFQNNGVVDDSQLPKDRFSAERLKGVDSTLKIQPAKLEDSAVYLCASTPWANSGANVLTFGAGSRLTVL.

V usage is TRBV20-1 and J usage is TRBJ1-6; D is uncertain. CDR3 length: 10 residues. The V and J ends lost 0 bases and 14 bases respectively, with 5 bases between them. The germline gives CDR1 DFQATT, CDR2 SNEGSKA (reference sequence). CDR3 in amino acids: CSARDRTLHF. CDR3 bases: TGCAGTGCTAGAGATAGGACCCTCCACTTT.

The V call is TRBV18, the J call TRBJ1-6; maybe TRBD1 (5 bases). V lost 6 bases and J lost 10, with 19 bases in between. Germline CDR1 reads KGHSH; CDR2 reads LQKENI. The length of the CDR3 is 15 residues. The CDR3 protein is CASSEGRGAGSPLHF. CDR3 DNA: TGTGCCAGCTCGGAGGGGCGCGGGGCAGGATCACCCCTCCACTTT.

The chain uses TRBV5-1 and TRBJ1-4; no clear D. V was cut by 6 bases and J by 0 bases, with 6 bases left in between. Germline loops: CDR1 SGHRS, CDR2 YFSETQ. The CDR3 loop spans 13 amino acids. CDR3 bases: TGCGCCAGCAAGGATACAACTAATGAAAAACTGTTTTTT. It yields the protein CASKDTTNEKLFF.

The CDR3: CAWSVKLTGREQYF. Written as DNA, the CDR3 is TGTGCCTGGAGTGTAAAGCTAACGGGACGCGAGCAGTACTTC. The chain combines TRBV30 with TRBJ2-7, with D tentatively TRBD1 or TRBD2 (5 bases each). The ends were cut back, 0 bases at V and 6 bases at J, with 15 bases in the middle. CDR3 length equals 14 residues. The germline gives CDR1 GTSNPN, CDR2 SVGIG (reference sequence). Full variable domain (missing parts from reference TRBV30 and TRBJ2-7): SQTIHQWPATLVQPVGSPLSLECTVEGTSNPNLYWYRQAAGRGLQLLFYSVGIGQISSEVPQNLSASRPQDRQFILSSKKLLLSDSGFYLCAWSVKLTGREQYFGPGTRLTVT.

CDR3 nucleotide sequence: TGTGCCAGTAGTTTCCACCTTTATAGCAATCAGCCCCAGCATTTT. This codes for CASSFHLYSNQPQHF. The genes are TRBV19 and TRBJ1-5; D not resolved. The V end was cut by 5 bases, the J end by 0 bases, with 11 bases between. This CDR3 region has 15 residues. Germline V gene lookup returns CDR1 LNHDA and CDR2 SQIVND (reference sequence).

The V gene is TRBV10-1, the J gene TRBJ2-2; no definite D call. The CDR3 has 13 residues. Germline CDR1 WNHNN, CDR2 SYGVQD (reference sequence). V was trimmed by 1 base and J by 5 bases, leaving 5 bases between them. The CDR3 loop is CASSEFVTGELFF. The CDR3, as DNA: TGCGCCAGCAGTGAGTTCGTAACCGGGGAGCTGTTTTTT.

This chain uses TRBV7-6 with TRBJ2-7; tentatively, D is TRBD2 (5 bases). The ends were cut back, 3 bases at V and 3 bases at J, with 12 bases in the middle. Looked up from germline, CDR1 is SGHVS and CDR2 is FNYEAQ. There are 14 residues in the CDR3. CDR3 region: CASSLDSSGYEQYF. CDR3 DNA sequence: TGTGCCAGCAGCTTGGACTCGAGTGGCTACGAGCAGTACTTC.